This TCR beta chain was identified in a study of tumor and adjacent non-tumor tissue in lung cancer. V was shortened by 4 bases and J by 6 bases, with 18 bases between the two germline ends. CDR3 length: 15 residues. Germline V gives CDR1 MGHDK, CDR2 SYGVNS. A modified ARM-PCR protocol with three rounds of nested PCR amplified TCRbeta. MiXCR, run by TCRdb on the multiplex PCR reads, gives a single entry per CDR3 protein. The top ten hold roughly 19% of the sample, which has approximately 120,000 distinct CDR3 sequences, about 61% seen once. The template was RNA from unsorted bulk tissue. Distant lung tissue was collected more than 3 cm away from the tumor edge.

The material sequenced was distant non-tumor lung tissue. The chain has TRBV25-1 and TRBJ1-1; D gene unclear. The sequence derives from a man between 60 and 75 years old with non-small cell lung cancer. This chain's CDR3 is CASSGKTPEGPEAFF. The CDR3 DNA follows: TGTGCCAGCAGTGGCAAAACTCCGGAAGGGCCTGAAGCTTTCTTT.